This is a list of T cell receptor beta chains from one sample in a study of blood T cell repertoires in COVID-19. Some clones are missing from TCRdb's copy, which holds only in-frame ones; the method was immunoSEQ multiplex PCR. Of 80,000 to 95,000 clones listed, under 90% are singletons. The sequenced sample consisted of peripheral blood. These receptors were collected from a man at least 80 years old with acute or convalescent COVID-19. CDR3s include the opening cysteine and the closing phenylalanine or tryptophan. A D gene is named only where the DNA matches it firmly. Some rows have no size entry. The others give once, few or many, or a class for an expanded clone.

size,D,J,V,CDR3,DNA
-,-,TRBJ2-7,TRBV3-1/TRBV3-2,CASSQDSGNIFREQYF,TGTGCCAGCAGCCAAGATTCGGGGAATATCTTTCGCGAGCAGTACTTC
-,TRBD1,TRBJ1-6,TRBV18,CASSPGTGMGSPLHF,TGTGCCAGCTCCCCTGGGACAGGGATGGGTTCACCCCTCCACTTT
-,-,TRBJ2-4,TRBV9,CASSVSTTVNIQYF,TGTGCCAGCAGCGTATCGACTACTGTAAACATTCAGTACTTC
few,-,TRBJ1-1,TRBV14,CASSLQGNTEAFF,TGTGCCAGCAGCCTACAGGGCAACACTGAAGCTTTCTTT
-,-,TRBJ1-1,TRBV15,CATSRDRMALNTEAFF,TGTGCCACCAGCAGAGATCGTATGGCCTTGAACACTGAAGCTTTCTTT
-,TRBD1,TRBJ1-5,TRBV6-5,CASSKTGGGRQPQHF,TGTGCCAGCAGCAAGACAGGGGGAGGGCGACAGCCCCAGCATTTT
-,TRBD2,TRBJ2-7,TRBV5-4,CASSLLTLAGGYGAYEQYF,TGTGCCAGCAGCTTACTTACACTAGCGGGAGGGTATGGGGCCTACGAGCAGTACTTC
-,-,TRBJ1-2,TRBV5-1,CASSLGGLYGYTF,TGCGCCAGCAGCTTGGGGGGCCTCTATGGCTACACCTTC
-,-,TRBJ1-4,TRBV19,CASSILQVGRENEKLFF,TGTGCCAGTAGTATACTTCAAGTCGGCAGGGAAAATGAAAAACTGTTTTTT
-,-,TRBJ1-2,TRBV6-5,CASSKTEFSGYTF,TGTGCCAGCAGTAAGACAGAATTCTCTGGCTACACCTTC
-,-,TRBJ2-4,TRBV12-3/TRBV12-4,CASGGTKNIQYF,TGTGCCAGCGGGGGGACCAAAAACATTCAGTACTTC
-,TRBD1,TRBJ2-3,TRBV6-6,CASKHRDRGLTDTQYF,TGTGCCAGCAAACACCGGGACAGGGGGCTCACAGATACGCAGTATTTT
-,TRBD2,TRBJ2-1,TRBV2,CASRGHGLAGGNEQFF,TGTGCCAGCAGGGGTCACGGACTAGCGGGAGGAAATGAGCAGTTCTTC
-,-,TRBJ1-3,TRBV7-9,CASSLKGAQGGGNTIYF,TGTGCCAGCAGCTTAAAAGGGGCGCAGGGAGGAGGAAACACCATATATTTT
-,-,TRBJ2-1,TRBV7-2,CASRYSYNEQFF,TGTGCCAGCAGGTACTCCTACAATGAGCAGTTCTTC